A selection of T cell receptor beta chains follows, all from one sample in a study of blood T cell repertoires in COVID-19. Sequencing was performed with immunoSEQ multiplex PCR; in TCRdb, only in-frame clones are kept and a portion is missing. Of around 94,000 clones in the sample, more than 90% were seen once. The specimen sequenced was peripheral blood. All receptors derive from a woman aged 45-65 years with COVID-19, enrolled during active disease. Each CDR3 is given with its conserved first and last residue. D genes are given only for firm matches. Clone sizes are given selectively: once, few, many, or a class where the clone is expanded.

d_call clone_size j_call v_call cdr3_nt cdr3_aa
- - TRBJ2-7 TRBV28 TGTGCCAGCAGTTTAGTAAACAGCCCCTACGAGCAGTACTTC CASSLVNSPYEQYF
- - TRBJ1-4 TRBV18 TGTGCCAGCCACGCCGGGGTGAATGAAAAACTGTTTTTT CASHAGVNEKLFF
- - TRBJ1-3 TRBV6-2/TRBV6-3 TGTGCCAGCAGCTGGAGCCAGGGCCCCGGAAACACCATATATTTT CASSWSQGPGNTIYF
- - TRBJ1-2 TRBV24-1 TGTGCCACCAGTGTTGGGCACTTTGGGGGCTACACCTTC CATSVGHFGGYTF
- - TRBJ1-5 TRBV6-6 TGTGCCAGCAGTTCCTTCAGGGCCAACAATCAGCCCCAGCATTTT CASSSFRANNQPQHF
TRBD2 - TRBJ2-4 TRBV6-1 TGTGCCAGCAGTGTAGCGGGGGGGACCAAAAACATTCAGTACTTC CASSVAGGTKNIQYF
TRBD1 once TRBJ1-5 TRBV11-3 TGTGCCAGCAGCTTAGGTTCGGACAGGGGTCAGCCCCAGCATTTT CASSLGSDRGQPQHF
- - TRBJ1-3 TRBV19 TGTGCCACCTTGGACGACAGCCTCATTTCTGGAAACACCATATATTTT CATLDDSLISGNTIYF
- - TRBJ1-5 TRBV6-5 TGTGCCAGCAGGAAGGACACTAGCAATCAGCCCCAGCATTTT CASRKDTSNQPQHF
- few TRBJ1-1 TRBV6-6 TGTGCCAGCCACGGGGGGCAGGGAGGCACTGAAGCTTTCTTT CASHGGQGGTEAFF
TRBD2 once TRBJ2-2 TRBV27 TGTGCCAGCAGTTTAGGACTAGCGGGTCTCTTCGGGGAGCTGTTTTTT CASSLGLAGLFGELFF
TRBD1 - TRBJ2-1 TRBV13 TGTGCCAGCAGCTATCCACGGGACAGAGTGCAGTTCTTC CASSYPRDRVQFF
TRBD1 - TRBJ1-1 TRBV7-2 TGTGCCACCAGGGGACAGGCAGTGCCGAACACTGAAGCTTTCTTT CATRGQAVPNTEAFF
- - TRBJ2-2 TRBV27 TGTGCCAGCAGTACAGTTAGCGGAACCACCGGGGAGCTGTTTTTT CASSTVSGTTGELFF
TRBD1 - TRBJ1-6 TRBV27 TGTGCCAGCAAACCACGAGGACAGGGGAATTCACCCCTCCACTTT CASKPRGQGNSPLHF
TRBD1 - TRBJ1-2 TRBV19 TGTGCCAGTAGTATCGGGACAGGAGCTGGCTACACCTTC CASSIGTGAGYTF
- - TRBJ1-1 TRBV12-3/TRBV12-4 TGTGCCAGCAGTACAACAACGAACACTGAAGCTTTCTTT CASSTTTNTEAFF
- once TRBJ2-7 TRBV6-2/TRBV6-3 TGTGCCAGCAGTTACTCGTCAACAGGCTTCTCCTACGAGCAGTACTTC CASSYSSTGFSYEQYF
TRBD1 few TRBJ1-6 TRBV19 TGTGCCAGTAGTAGGGACAGGGATAATTCACCCCTCCACTTT CASSRDRDNSPLHF
- once TRBJ1-6 TRBV5-8 TGTGCCAGCAGCGCGAGCGGGACTTTCTCCAATTCACCCCTCCACTTT CASSASGTFSNSPLHF
TRBD2 - TRBJ2-7 TRBV7-3 TGTGCCAGCAGCTCTTTCAGCGGGGGTAGGGACGAGCAGTACTTC CASSSFSGGRDEQYF
- - TRBJ1-5 TRBV27 TGTGCCAGCAGTTTACAGGGTGCAGGGCAGCCCCAGCATTTT CASSLQGAGQPQHF
TRBD2 - TRBJ2-1 TRBV30 TGTGCCTGCGGAGGCGGGGGGGCCGGTAATGAGCAGTTCTTC CACGGGGAGNEQFF
- few TRBJ2-4 TRBV29-1 TGCAGCGTTGAAGGACAGAGCATTCAGTACTTC CSVEGQSIQYF
- few TRBJ1-1 TRBV6-2/TRBV6-3 TGTGCCAGCAGTTTTAGGCTGTCCGGAGGTAGGTACACTGAAGCTTTCTTT CASSFRLSGGRYTEAFF
TRBD1 - TRBJ2-1 TRBV27 TGTGCCAGCAGTTCGGGACAGGGGGCCGACCATGAGCAGTTCTTC CASSSGQGADHEQFF
- - TRBJ1-1 TRBV3-1/TRBV3-2 TGTGCCAGCAGCCCCTCCGGACATCCCCACGTTGGAGCTTTCTTT CASSPSGHPHVGAFF
- - TRBJ2-5 TRBV3-1/TRBV3-2 TGTGCCAGCAGCCAAGCTAGGTGGACTCTCCGACAAGAGACCCAGTACTTC CASSQARWTLRQETQYF
- - TRBJ1-3 TRBV7-9 TGTGCCAGCAGCTTTAGCCAGAGTGGAAACACCATATATTTT CASSFSQSGNTIYF
- - TRBJ1-5 TRBV4-3 TGCGCCAGCAGCCAAGATCGAACGGAGGGTCAGCCCCAGCATTTT CASSQDRTEGQPQHF
- once TRBJ2-1 TRBV5-1 TGCGCCAGCAGGCAGGGATTGACCTACAATGAGCAGTTCTTC CASRQGLTYNEQFF
- - TRBJ1-2 TRBV6-5 TGTGCCAGCACCAGGACGGGCACAGGGTATGGCTACACCTTC CASTRTGTGYGYTF
- - TRBJ2-3 TRBV19 TGTGCCAGTAGTATGGGGGAGACAGGATCCACGCAGTATTTT CASSMGETGSTQYF
- - TRBJ1-2 TRBV5-1 TGCGCCAGCAGCTTAGGGCAGGGCGGTGGCTACACCTTC CASSLGQGGGYTF
- - TRBJ1-1 TRBV6-5 TGTGCCAGCACTTCCGGGGTCATGAACACTGAAGCTTTCTTT CASTSGVMNTEAFF
TRBD2 - TRBJ2-7 TRBV6-5 TGTGCCAGCAGCGACTCCGGACTAGCCGAGCAGTACTTC CASSDSGLAEQYF
- - TRBJ1-2 TRBV24-1 TGTGCCACCAGTGCTTTAGGGAGGGGCGGCTACACCTTC CATSALGRGGYTF
TRBD2 - TRBJ2-2 TRBV11-2 TGTGCCAGCAGCTTGCGGGGGGGGCCCGGGACCGGGGAGCTGTTTTTT CASSLRGGPGTGELFF
- - TRBJ1-1 TRBV28 TGTGCCAGCAGTTTAAATGGCCCATCGTCCACTGAAGCTTTCTTT CASSLNGPSSTEAFF
TRBD1 - TRBJ2-5 TRBV2 TGTGCCAGCAGCGACGACAGGGGTAAAGAGACCCAGTACTTC CASSDDRGKETQYF
- - TRBJ1-3 TRBV30 TGTGCCTGGACTCAGGGCGCCGCCATATATTTT CAWTQGAAIYF
- - TRBJ2-5 TRBV5-8 TGTGCCAGCAGCTTGGTGGCAGGGATAGGGGAGACCCAGTACTTC CASSLVAGIGETQYF
- - TRBJ1-2 TRBV24-1 TGTGCCACCAGTGACACGGACAGTCCTAACTATGGCTACACCTTC CATSDTDSPNYGYTF
TRBD1 - TRBJ1-6 TRBV4-1 TGCGCCAGCAGCCAAAAATTAAGGGACAGCTCCTATAATTCACCCCTCCACTTT CASSQKLRDSSYNSPLHF
- - TRBJ1-4 TRBV2 TGTGCCAGCAGTTACGGACCGACAGTTGCAACTAATGAAAAACTGTTTTTT CASSYGPTVATNEKLFF
- - TRBJ1-1 TRBV19 TGTGCCAGTAGTATCCTTTTGACTCCTGTGAACACTGAAGCTTTCTTT CASSILLTPVNTEAFF
- - TRBJ2-7 TRBV7-8 TGTGCCAGCAGCTTCTACGGGGTTCCCGGTTCCGAGCAGTACTTC CASSFYGVPGSEQYF
- - TRBJ1-1 TRBV24-1 TGTGCCACCAGTGACTCCAACACTGAAGCTTTCTTT CATSDSNTEAFF
- - TRBJ2-2 TRBV28 TGTGCCAGCAGTTTAGTAAGGTCAGGGGAAACCGGGGAGCTGTTTTTT CASSLVRSGETGELFF